The rows below give T cell receptor beta chains drawn from one sample of a study of response to subunit inactivated influenza vaccine. In TCRdb, the RT-PCR reads were re-called with MiXCR into one record per CDR3 protein. Among 500,000 to 550,000 distinct CDR3 sequences listed, under 9% were seen once. Sample: PBMCs from blood, taken about 24 months after vaccination. These TCRs come from a man between 50 and 69 years old who received an inactivated influenza vaccine. Each CDR3 is given with its conserved first and last residue. A D gene is named only where the DNA matches it firmly. A row's size may be missing; if present it is once, few, many or a size class.

abundance	len	v_gene	d_gene	j_gene	CDR3aa	CDR3nt
many	15	TRBV19	TRBD2	TRBJ2-7	CASSLRTSGVREQYF	TGTGCCAGTAGTCTCCGGACTAGCGGGGTGCGCGAGCAGTACTTC
NA	15	TRBV18	NA	TRBJ2-3	CASSPKIFGTDTQYF	TGTGCCAGCTCACCCAAAATCTTTGGCACAGATACGCAGTATTTT
NA	15	TRBV6-1	TRBD1	TRBJ1-5	CASRFRGESNQPQHF	TGTGCCAGCAGATTCAGGGGGGAGAGCAATCAGCCCCAGCATTTT
NA	18	TRBV15	NA	TRBJ1-3	CATSRVTGLALSGNTIYF	TGTGCCACCAGCAGAGTTACGGGTTTGGCCCTCTCTGGAAACACCATATATTTT
many	15	TRBV3-1	TRBD1	TRBJ1-1	CASSRTGAVGTEAFF	TGTGCCAGCAGCCGTACAGGGGCTGTAGGTACTGAAGCTTTCTTT
many	16	TRBV12-3/TRBV12-4	TRBD2	TRBJ2-3	CASSPLSGASTDTQYF	TGTGCCAGCAGTCCGCTGAGCGGGGCTAGCACAGATACGCAGTATTTT
NA	15	TRBV7-2	TRBD2	TRBJ2-7	CASSPEREYRHEQYF	TGTGCCAGCAGCCCCGAGCGGGAGTATAGACACGAGCAGTACTTC
many	15	TRBV9	NA	TRBJ1-6	CASSVDVGLYSPLHF	TGTGCCAGCAGCGTAGATGTAGGGCTCTATTCACCCCTCCACTTT
NA	15	TRBV12-3/TRBV12-4	TRBD1	TRBJ2-1	CASNYDRAFYNEQFF	TGTGCCAGCAACTACGACAGGGCGTTCTACAATGAGCAGTTCTTC
NA	19	TRBV11-2	TRBD2	TRBJ2-1	CASSLNRRLAGGQYNEQFF	TGTGCCAGCAGCTTAAATAGGAGACTAGCGGGGGGGCAGTACAATGAGCAGTTCTTC
once	15	TRBV7-6	NA	TRBJ2-2	CASSPSRQSTGELFF	TGTGCCAGCAGCCCCAGCAGACAGAGCACCGGGGAGCTGTTTTTT
NA	16	TRBV4-2	TRBD1	TRBJ1-5	CASSQGSDRVGQPQHF	TGTGCCAGCAGCCAAGGATCGGACAGGGTGGGACAGCCCCAGCATTTT
NA	12	TRBV5-1	NA	TRBJ2-1	CASSLVDTEQFF	TGCGCCAGCAGCTTGGTGGACACTGAGCAGTTCTTC
few	12	TRBV6-1	NA	TRBJ2-5	CASSDPPETQYF	TGTGCCAGCAGCGACCCCCCGGAGACCCAGTACTTC
NA	12	TRBV28	NA	TRBJ1-2	CASSWDGYGYTF	TGTGCCAGCAGCTGGGACGGCTATGGCTACACCTTC
NA	14	TRBV5-1	TRBD1	TRBJ2-5	CASSLGGQKETQYF	TGCGCCAGCAGCTTGGGGGGACAGAAAGAGACCCAGTACTTC
NA	15	TRBV12-3/TRBV12-4	NA	TRBJ2-4	CASSSGTLRGNIQYF	TGTGCCAGCAGTTCCGGGACCTTAAGGGGAAACATTCAGTACTTC
NA	14	TRBV5-5	NA	TRBJ2-5	CASSSGTPQETQYF	TGTGCCAGCAGCTCAGGGACACCGCAAGAGACCCAGTACTTC
few	16	TRBV7-9	TRBD1	TRBJ2-3	CASSLHRGASTDTQYF	TGTGCCAGCAGCTTACACAGGGGCGCTAGCACAGATACGCAGTATTTT
few	17	TRBV9	NA	TRBJ2-7	CASSVGLASSVAYEQYF	TGTGCCAGCAGCGTAGGTCTAGCGTCGTCCGTGGCCTACGAGCAGTACTTC
NA	15	TRBV7-2	TRBD2	TRBJ2-7	CASKLIAGANYEQYF	TGTGCCAGCAAACTGATAGCGGGAGCAAACTACGAGCAGTACTTC
NA	16	TRBV12-3/TRBV12-4	TRBD2	TRBJ2-7	CASSPWGLAGSYEQYF	TGTGCCAGCAGTCCCTGGGGACTAGCGGGCTCCTACGAGCAGTACTTC
NA	15	TRBV5-1	TRBD1	TRBJ1-1	CASSLVRGMNTEAFF	TGCGCCAGCAGCTTGGTCAGGGGGATGAACACTGAAGCTTTCTTT
many	17	TRBV5-1	TRBD2	TRBJ2-7	CASSSSGYYLFSYEQYF	TGCGCCAGCAGTTCTAGCGGCTACTATCTTTTTTCCTACGAGCAGTACTTC
once	14	TRBV9	NA	TRBJ2-1	CASSVGGFYNEQFF	TGTGCCAGCAGCGTAGGCGGATTCTACAATGAGCAGTTCTTC
many	12	TRBV13	NA	TRBJ2-2	CASRVDTGELFF	TGTGCCAGCAGAGTAGACACCGGGGAGCTGTTTTTT